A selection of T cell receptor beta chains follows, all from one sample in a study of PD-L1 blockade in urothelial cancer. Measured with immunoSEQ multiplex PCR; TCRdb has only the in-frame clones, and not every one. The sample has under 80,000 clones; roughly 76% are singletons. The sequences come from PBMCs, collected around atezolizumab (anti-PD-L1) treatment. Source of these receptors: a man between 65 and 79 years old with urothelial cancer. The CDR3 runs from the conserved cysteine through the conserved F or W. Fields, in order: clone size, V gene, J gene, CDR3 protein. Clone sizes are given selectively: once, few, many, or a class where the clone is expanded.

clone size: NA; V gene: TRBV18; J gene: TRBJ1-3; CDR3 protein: CASSPLLQGASGNTIYF
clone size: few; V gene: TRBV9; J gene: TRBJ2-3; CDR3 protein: CASSVAPGEDTQYF
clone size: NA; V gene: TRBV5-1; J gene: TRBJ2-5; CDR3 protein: CASSFTGAQETQYF
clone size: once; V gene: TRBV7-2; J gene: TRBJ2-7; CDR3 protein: CASSLQGTGTYEQYF
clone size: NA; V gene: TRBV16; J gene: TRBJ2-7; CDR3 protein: CASSPSRGAYEQYF
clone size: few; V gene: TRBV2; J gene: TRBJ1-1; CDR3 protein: CASLTGNTEAFF
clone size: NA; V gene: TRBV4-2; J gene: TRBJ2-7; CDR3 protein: CASSQTVGGFYEQYF
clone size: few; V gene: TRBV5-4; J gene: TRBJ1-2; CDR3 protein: CASSSDRGRVGYTF
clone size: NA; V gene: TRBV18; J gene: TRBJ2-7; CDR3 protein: CASSPRQGPSSYEQYF
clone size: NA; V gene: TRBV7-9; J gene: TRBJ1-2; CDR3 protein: CASSAPSRERHGYTF
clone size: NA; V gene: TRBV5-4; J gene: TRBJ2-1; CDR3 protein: CASSEGTSGGYGEQFF
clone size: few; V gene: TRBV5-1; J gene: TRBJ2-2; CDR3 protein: CASSLSGGQTGELFF
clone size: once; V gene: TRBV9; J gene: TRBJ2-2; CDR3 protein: CASSSGFGALRTGELFF
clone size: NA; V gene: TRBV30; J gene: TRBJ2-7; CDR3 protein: CAWSRETSGRPVSYEQYF
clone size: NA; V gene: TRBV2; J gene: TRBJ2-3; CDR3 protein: CASSGTSGQRADTQYF
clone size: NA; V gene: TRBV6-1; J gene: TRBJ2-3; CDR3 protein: CASSELSSGGRDTQYF
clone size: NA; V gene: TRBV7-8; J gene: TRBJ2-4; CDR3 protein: CASSPPGTGMNIQYF
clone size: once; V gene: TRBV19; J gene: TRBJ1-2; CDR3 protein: CASSAGGYYGYTF
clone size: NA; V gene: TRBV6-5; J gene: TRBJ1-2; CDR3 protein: CASTDRDNGYTF
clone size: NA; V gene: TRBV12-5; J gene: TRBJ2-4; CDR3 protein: CASGLVPGLGIQYF
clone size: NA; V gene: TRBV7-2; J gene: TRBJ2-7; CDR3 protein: CASSPRREGIHAYEQYF
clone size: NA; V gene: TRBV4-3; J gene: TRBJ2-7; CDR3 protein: CASSPGTGGDYEQYF
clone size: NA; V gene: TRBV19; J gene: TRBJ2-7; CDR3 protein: CASSTLAGEMDEQYF
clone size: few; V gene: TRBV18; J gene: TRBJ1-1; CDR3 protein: CASSPRQGNTEAFF
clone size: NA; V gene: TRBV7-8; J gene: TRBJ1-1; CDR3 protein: CASSASTGRGEAFF
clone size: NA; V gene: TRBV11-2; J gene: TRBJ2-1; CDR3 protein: CASSPGQGLMYNEQFF
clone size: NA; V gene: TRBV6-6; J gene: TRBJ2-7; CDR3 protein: CASTHGGQGAYEQYF
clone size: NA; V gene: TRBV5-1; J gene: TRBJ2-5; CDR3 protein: CASSLDGGVKTQYF
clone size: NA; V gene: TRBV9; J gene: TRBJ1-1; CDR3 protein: CASSAHPGAGGPAEAFF
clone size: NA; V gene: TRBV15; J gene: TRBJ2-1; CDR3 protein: CATSRGRGRDYNEQFF
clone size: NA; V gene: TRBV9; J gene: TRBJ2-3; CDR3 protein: CASSVEYAGGEDTQYF
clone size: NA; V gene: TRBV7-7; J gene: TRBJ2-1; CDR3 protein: CASSSTRSSSYNEQFF
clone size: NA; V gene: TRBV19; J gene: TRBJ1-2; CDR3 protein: CASTSLTVLNNYGYTF
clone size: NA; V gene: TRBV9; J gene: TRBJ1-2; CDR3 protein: CASSVGDPRGYGYTF
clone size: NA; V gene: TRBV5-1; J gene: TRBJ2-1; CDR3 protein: CASSLLTSGRDNEQFF
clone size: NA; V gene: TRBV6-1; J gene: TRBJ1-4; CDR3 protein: CASSADKVKLFF
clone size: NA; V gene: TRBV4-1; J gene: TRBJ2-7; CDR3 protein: CASSQEARSYEQYF
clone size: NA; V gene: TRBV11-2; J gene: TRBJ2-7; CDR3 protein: CASSLGGGLAGEQYF
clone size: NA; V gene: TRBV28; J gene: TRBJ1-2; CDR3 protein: CASSAEGQGIYNYGYTF
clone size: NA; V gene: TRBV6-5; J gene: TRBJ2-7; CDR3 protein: CASRPGQGTHEQYF
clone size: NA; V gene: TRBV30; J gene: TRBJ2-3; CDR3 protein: CACLLAGGADTQYF
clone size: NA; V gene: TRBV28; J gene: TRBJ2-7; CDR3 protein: CASGGQPSYEQYF
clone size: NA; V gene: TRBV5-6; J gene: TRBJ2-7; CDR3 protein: CASREGLAGSEQYF
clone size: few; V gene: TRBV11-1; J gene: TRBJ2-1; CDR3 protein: CASSPWTGEYEQFF
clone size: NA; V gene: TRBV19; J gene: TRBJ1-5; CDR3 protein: CASSIRQDNQPQHF
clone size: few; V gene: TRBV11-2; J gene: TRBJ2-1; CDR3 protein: CASRADSYNEQFF
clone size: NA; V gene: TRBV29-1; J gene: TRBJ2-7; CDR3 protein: CSVEREDEQGGAYEQYF
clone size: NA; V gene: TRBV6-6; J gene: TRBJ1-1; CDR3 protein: CASSRGSGQGSTEAFF
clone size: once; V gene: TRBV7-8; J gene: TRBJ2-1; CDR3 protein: CASGRAGGGNEQFF
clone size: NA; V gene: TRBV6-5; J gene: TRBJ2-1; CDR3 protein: CASSYSQGTNNEQFF
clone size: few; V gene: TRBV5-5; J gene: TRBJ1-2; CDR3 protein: CASSLGQGGISQSLNYGYTF
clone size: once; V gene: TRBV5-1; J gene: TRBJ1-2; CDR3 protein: CASSLETSNYGYTF
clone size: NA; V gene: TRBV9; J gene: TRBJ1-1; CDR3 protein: CASSILTGATEAFF
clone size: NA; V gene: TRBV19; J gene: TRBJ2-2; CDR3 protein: CASSIWTSGGPNTGELFF
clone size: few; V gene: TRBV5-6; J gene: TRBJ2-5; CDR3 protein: CASSLELDRDQETQYF
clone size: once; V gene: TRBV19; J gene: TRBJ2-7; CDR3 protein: CASSQQGGYEQYF
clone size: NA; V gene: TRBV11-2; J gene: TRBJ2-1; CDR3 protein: CASSLAPGWQFF
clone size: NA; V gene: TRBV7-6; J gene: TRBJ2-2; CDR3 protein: CASSFEGGELFF
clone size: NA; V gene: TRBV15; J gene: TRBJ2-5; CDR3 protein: CATSRDVAGRQETQYF